These 26 T cell receptor beta chains were sequenced from one sample in a study of OX40 agonist ivuxolimab in advanced cancers. TCRdb's table, derived via immunoSEQ multiplex PCR, lists solely in-frame clones and lacks some. This table has 66,000 or so clones, approximately 83% appearing once. The sequenced sample was CD4+ or CD8+ T cells sorted from blood, obtained in a trial of the OX40 agonist ivuxolimab. Receptor source: an adult with an advanced solid tumor such as melanoma, head and neck, liver or kidney cancer.

The rearrangement joins TRBV7-2 to TRBJ2-1, with D uncertain. CDR1 SGHTA and CDR2 FQGNSA come from the germline V gene. The CDR3 is 13 residues long. Trimming pared 4 bases from V and 6 bases from J, leaving 10 bases between. The CDR3 DNA sequence: TGTGCCAGCAGCTCTTATCCATTCAATGAGCAGTTCTTC. Translating gives CASSSYPFNEQFF.

The genes are TRBV4-2 and TRBJ2-1, with TRBD1 matching over 12 bases. J gave up 8 bases and V 1 base, and 6 bases lay outside the gene matches. CDR3 length equals 16 residues. CDR1 LGHNA and CDR2 YNFKEQ come from the germline V gene. As DNA, the CDR3 is TGTGCCAGCAGCCAAGGGGACAGGGGGCGCGGCGATGAGCAGTTCTTC. Translating it yields CASSQGDRGRGDEQFF.

Comments on this clone: Compared with germline, one end of the junction differs, possibly owing to a read error. The J gene is TRBJ2-1, the V gene TRBV9; 8 bases match TRBD1. The CDR3 covers 14 residues. Per germline, CDR1 SGDLS and CDR2 YYNGEE. This CDR3 is CASSAQLQGDWRVF. In nucleotides, the CDR3 is TGTGCCAGCAGCGCCCAATTACAGGGGGACTGGAGGGTCTTC.

This clone was recorded a few times. CDR3 bases: TGTGCCAGTAGTACTTCTAGACAGGGCTGGGCAGATACGCAGTATTTT. Translating gives CASSTSRQGWADTQYF. The chain links TRBV19 to TRBJ2-3, with TRBD1 matching 7 bases. The germline gives CDR1 LNHDA, CDR2 SQIVND (reference sequence). Germline trimming cut 4 bases from V and 4 bases from J; bases unmatched to any gene: 11. The CDR3 contains 16 residues. The complete variable domain, with remaining parts taken from reference TRBV19 and TRBJ2-3, reads DGGITQSPKYLFRKEGQNVTLSCEQNLNHDAMYWYRQDPGQGLRLIYYSQIVNDFQKGDIAEGYSVSREKKESFPLTVTSAQKNPTAFYLCASSTSRQGWADTQYFGPGTRLTVL.

Only one count was recorded for this clone. The chain uses TRBV2 and TRBJ2-3; TRBD1 or TRBD2 may be the D gene (5 bases each). V dropped 3 bases and J dropped 5 bases, with 15 bases sitting between them. Germline V gives CDR1 SNHLY, CDR2 FYNNEI. The CDR3 totals 15 residues. As DNA, the CDR3 is TGTGCCAGCAGTGAGGGGTGGGGCCGGGGAGATACGCAGTATTTT. This gives the protein CASSEGWGRGDTQYF.

This rearrangement joins TRBV4-2 to TRBJ1-1, with 8 bases fitting TRBD1. The trim removed 4 bases at V and 4 bases at J, leaving 8 bases unmatched. From germline, CDR1 is LGHNA and CDR2 YNFKEQ. This CDR3 spans 15 amino acids. DNA for the CDR3: TGTGCCAGCAGCCCCCCGGACAGGGCTAGCACTGAAGCTTTCTTT. Translated, it gives CASSPPDRASTEAFF.

The J gene is TRBJ2-7, the V gene TRBV18; D is unresolved. Trimming cost V 3 bases and J 5 bases, with 11 bases left between them. The CDR3 sequence is 13 residues long. CDR1 is KGHSH, CDR2 LQKENI, per germline. CDR3 sequence (DNA): TGTGCCAGCTCACCCAGACTCACTGACGAGCAGTACTTC. Encoded protein: CASSPRLTDEQYF.

The chain carries TRBV2 and TRBJ2-3, with unresolved D. This CDR3 is 13 amino acids long. The germline V gene encodes CDR1 SNHLY and CDR2 FYNNEI. Deletions cut 9 bases from V and 2 bases from J, with 12 bases between. The CDR3 sequence is CASVGLDTDTQYF. The CDR3 coding sequence is TGTGCCAGTGTCGGTCTCGACACAGATACGCAGTATTTT.

V and J are TRBV5-1 and TRBJ1-6; a possible D gene is TRBD1 (5 bases). The CDR3 contains 14 residues. V was pared by 4 bases and J by 7 bases, with 12 bases between. Germline V gene sequence: CDR1 SGHRS, CDR2 YFSETQ. CDR3 bases: TGCGCCAGCAGCCCAGCCGGGGCGAATTCACCCCTCCACTTT. This encodes CASSPAGANSPLHF.

This clone has a single count. The V gene is TRBV9, the J gene TRBJ2-1, with D perhaps TRBD1 (5 bases). CDR1 and CDR2 (germline): SGDLS, YYNGEE. Trimming stripped 3 bases from V and 10 bases from J, with 14 bases between. The CDR3 length is 13 residues. In DNA, the CDR3 is TGTGCCAGCAGCGCCCAGACAGAAACCGAGCAGTTCTTC. It encodes CASSAQTETEQFF.

This chain joins TRBV6-5 and TRBJ1-3; D perhaps matches TRBD1 (5 bases). Germline assignment: CDR1 MNHEY and CDR2 SVGAGI. Deletions cut 6 bases from V and 4 bases from J, with 13 bases between. The CDR3 spans 14 residues. CDR3 sequence (DNA): TGTGCCAGCAGCTGGGACCGCTCAGGAAACACCATATATTTT. Residues: CASSWDRSGNTIYF.

The gene calls are TRBV7-2 and TRBJ1-5; possibly TRBD1 for D (5 bases). Trimming removed 2 bases at V and 2 bases at J, with 22 bases between. Germline-derived CDR1 and CDR2 are SGHTA and FQGNSA. CDR3 size: 19 residues. The CDR3 here is CASSLPPGAHRGGNQPQHF. The CDR3 DNA reads as TGTGCCAGCAGCTTACCCCCCGGGGCCCATCGAGGTGGCAATCAGCCCCAGCATTTT.

The sample holds one count of this clone. The rearrangement joins TRBV27 to TRBJ2-7, with TRBD2 matching over 11 bases. Trimming cost V 6 bases and J 3 bases; bases outside gene matches: 7. CDR3 length: 15 amino acids. Germline V lookup: CDR1 MNHEY, CDR2 SMNVEV (reference sequence). The CDR3 nucleotides read TGTGCCAGCAGCCGAAAACTAGCGGGGGACTACGAGCAGTACTTC. Translation: CASSRKLAGDYEQYF.

The chain joins TRBV15 to TRBJ2-1; 12 nucleotides match TRBD2. The CDR3 is made up of 19 amino acids. CDR1 is LNHNV, CDR2 YYDKDF, per germline (reference sequence). V trimming: 0 bases; J trimming: 5 bases; junction bases outside the gene matches: 11. The CDR3 DNA sequence: TGTGCCACCAGCAGAGATTTACGGCTAGCGGGGGGGACTAACAATGAGCAGTTCTTC. Translated, it gives CATSRDLRLAGGTNNEQFF.

This rearrangement joins TRBV19 to TRBJ1-2; a possible D gene is TRBD1 (6 bases). CDR1 and CDR2 (germline): LNHDA, SQIVND (reference sequence). Trimming removed 9 bases at V and 8 bases at J, with 16 bases between. The CDR3 is 12 residues long. The CDR3 region is CASNRVGGGYTF. DNA of the CDR3: TGTGCCAGCAACAGGGTAGGAGGGGGCTACACCTTC.

The chain combines TRBV9 with TRBJ2-2, with 10 positions matching TRBD1. Germline-derived CDR1 and CDR2 are SGDLS and YYNGEE. This CDR3 is built from 17 residues. Unmatched junction bases numbered 8, after V lost 1 base and J lost 5 bases. This chain's CDR3 is CASSVTGTGVPTGELFF. The CDR3 coding sequence is TGTGCCAGCAGCGTAACCGGGACAGGGGTGCCAACCGGGGAGCTGTTTTTT.

The V and J genes are TRBV7-2 and TRBJ2-1, with TRBD1 as a possible D gene (5 bases). Germline V gene lookup returns CDR1 SGHTA and CDR2 FQGNSA. This CDR3 region has 14 residues. V was clipped by 8 bases and J by 6 bases, with 17 bases between them. CDR3 in amino acids: CASSPPTRVNEQFF. DNA for the CDR3: TGTGCCAGCTCTCCACCGACCAGGGTCAATGAGCAGTTCTTC.

This clone was seen a few times. The V and J genes are TRBV5-6 and TRBJ2-5; 7 bases fit TRBD1. The germline V gene has CDR1 SGHDT and CDR2 YYEEEE. This CDR3 has 14 amino acids. The ends lost 2 bases at V and 2 bases at J; junction bases unmatched: 3. The CDR3 nucleotides read TGTGCCAGCAGCTTCCCGGGACAGCAAGAGACCCAGTACTTC. As protein: CASSFPGQQETQYF.

The V call is TRBV4-1, the J call TRBJ1-5; maybe TRBD1 (6 bases). The CDR3 covers 16 residues. Trimming stripped 0 bases from V and 7 bases from J, with 16 bases between. The germline V gene has CDR1 MGHRA and CDR2 YSYEKL. The CDR3 protein is CASSQDVGRGEQPQHF. CDR3 nucleotides: TGCGCCAGCAGCCAAGATGTAGGTAGGGGGGAACAGCCCCAGCATTTT.

The V and J genes are TRBV2 and TRBJ2-2, with 8 bases matching TRBD1. The CDR3 runs 15 residues. J gave up 5 bases and V 6 bases, and 8 bases lay outside the gene matches. CDR1 is SNHLY, CDR2 FYNNEI, per germline. For the CDR3, the DNA is TGTGCCAGCAGCTACGACAGGGGTATGACCGGGGAGCTGTTTTTT. Its translation: CASSYDRGMTGELFF.

This clone was seen a single time. The chain has TRBV11-3 and TRBJ2-7; D is undetermined. CDR3 length: 13 amino acids. Germline-derived CDR1 and CDR2 are SGHNT and YENEEA. Trimming pared 6 bases from V and 0 bases from J, leaving 9 bases between. CDR3 coding DNA: TGTGCCAGCAGTTCCGGGTCCTCCTACGAGCAGTACTTC. Its protein is CASSSGSSYEQYF.

This rearrangement joins TRBV27 to TRBJ1-2; D is perhaps TRBD1 (6 bases). V was clipped by 3 bases and J by 4 bases, with 12 bases between them. Per germline, CDR1 MNHEY and CDR2 SMNVEV (reference sequence). This CDR3 has 14 residues. CDR3 amino acids: CASSFNRDRYGYTF. The CDR3 DNA reads as TGTGCCAGCAGTTTTAACAGGGATCGCTATGGCTACACCTTC.

This chain uses TRBV7-8 with TRBJ1-5, with D possibly matching TRBD1 (5 bases). Germline CDR1 and CDR2: SGHVS and FQNEAQ. The CDR3 runs 15 residues. The V and J ends lost 1 base and 3 bases respectively, with 10 bases between them. The CDR3 here is CASSLEGRHNQPQHF. The CDR3 DNA reads TGTGCCAGCAGCTTAGAGGGGCGTCACAATCAGCCCCAGCATTTT. Looking up the rest from reference TRBV7-8 and TRBJ1-5 gives the full variable domain: GAGVSQSPRYKVAKRGQDVALRCDPISGHVSLFWYQQALGQGPEFLTYFQNEAQLDKSGLPSDRFFAERPEGSVSTLKIQRTQQEDSAVYLCASSLEGRHNQPQHFGDGTRLSIL.

The CDR3 coding sequence is TGCGCCAGCAGCCAAGATCGGGAGGCTAGCGGGGGGGTTTACAATGAGCAGTTCTTC. Protein: CASSQDREASGGVYNEQFF. The chain employs TRBV4-1 and TRBJ2-1; 12 bases match TRBD2. The CDR3 has 19 residues. With V trimmed by 0 bases and J by 4 bases, 10 bases remained unmatched. Germline V CDR1 and CDR2: MGHRA, YSYEKL.

This clone showed up just a few times. The CDR3 sequence: CSVDRDSRDYGYTF. CDR3 nucleotides: TGCAGCGTTGATCGGGACAGTCGGGACTATGGCTACACCTTC. J is TRBJ1-2 and V is TRBV29-1; 7 bases map to TRBD1. J gave up 3 bases and V 3 bases, and 7 bases lay outside the gene matches. The CDR3 runs 14 residues. In germline, CDR1 is SQVTM, CDR2 ANQGSEA.

This clone has only one observation. In DNA form, the CDR3 reads TGTGCCAGCAGTGGGGGGGGCCTGAGGACAGATACGCAGTATTTT. It is translated as CASSGGGLRTDTQYF. The J gene is TRBJ2-3, the V gene TRBV6-1; maybe TRBD2 (7 bases). The germline CDR1 and CDR2 sequences are MNHNS and SASEGT. The CDR3 contains 15 residues. V shed 4 bases and J shed 3 bases, with 14 bases lying between them.